Listed below are T cell receptor beta chains from one sample, sequenced in a study of T cell changes during pregnancy in multiple sclerosis. The repertoire was sequenced with immunoSEQ multiplex PCR; TCRdb's copy has only in-frame clones and lacks some. The sample lists tens of thousands of clones; roughly 90% were seen once. Sample: peripheral blood, taken after pregnancy. The receptors here all came from a female donor in good health, enrolled as a control in a pregnancy study. Each CDR3 is given with its conserved first and last residue. Fields, in order: D gene, V gene, J gene, CDR3 DNA, CDR3 protein. A D gene is named only where the DNA matches it firmly.

d_call: TRBD1
v_call: TRBV30
j_call: TRBJ1-6
cdr3_nt: TGTGCCTGGAAGACAGGGGACGGTTCACCCCTCCACTTT
cdr3_aa: CAWKTGDGSPLHF

d_call: TRBD2
v_call: TRBV27
j_call: TRBJ2-3
cdr3_nt: TGTGCCAGCAGTTTGTCTAGCGGGAGTATAGATACGCAGTATTTT
cdr3_aa: CASSLSSGSIDTQYF

d_call: TRBD1
v_call: TRBV7-9
j_call: TRBJ1-2
cdr3_nt: TGTGCCAGCAGCCAGACAGGGACGGATGGCTACACCTTC
cdr3_aa: CASSQTGTDGYTF

d_call: TRBD1
v_call: TRBV5-1
j_call: TRBJ1-1
cdr3_nt: TGCGCCAGCAGGGACGACAGGGGATCTATCACTGAAGCTTTCTTT
cdr3_aa: CASRDDRGSITEAFF

d_call: TRBD1
v_call: TRBV5-1
j_call: TRBJ2-3
cdr3_nt: TGCGCCAGTAAGACCGGGACAGGGTCAACAGATACGCAGTATTTT
cdr3_aa: CASKTGTGSTDTQYF

d_call: TRBD1
v_call: TRBV9
j_call: TRBJ1-2
cdr3_nt: TGTGCCAGCAGCGTAGGACAGGGGGGGGGAGGCTACACCTTC
cdr3_aa: CASSVGQGGGGYTF

d_call: .
v_call: TRBV11-2
j_call: TRBJ1-1
cdr3_nt: TGTGCCAGCAGTTCCAGAGGCACTGAAGCTTTCTTT
cdr3_aa: CASSSRGTEAFF

d_call: .
v_call: TRBV7-9
j_call: TRBJ2-1
cdr3_nt: TGTGCCAGCAGCATATTAGCGGACGCCTACAATGAGCAGTTCTTC
cdr3_aa: CASSILADAYNEQFF

d_call: .
v_call: TRBV29-1
j_call: TRBJ2-3
cdr3_nt: TGCAGCGTTGAGCGGCTCTCCACAGATACGCAGTATTTT
cdr3_aa: CSVERLSTDTQYF

d_call: TRBD1
v_call: TRBV11-3
j_call: TRBJ1-4
cdr3_nt: TGTGCCAGCACCAGGGGGGCAACTAATGAAAAACTGTTTTTT
cdr3_aa: CASTRGATNEKLFF

d_call: .
v_call: TRBV5-1
j_call: TRBJ2-7
cdr3_nt: TGCGCCAGCAGCTTGGGGGTGACTACCTACGAGCAGTACTTC
cdr3_aa: CASSLGVTTYEQYF

d_call: .
v_call: TRBV9
j_call: TRBJ1-2
cdr3_nt: TGTGCCAGCAGCGTAGGTGACACTGCAAACTATGGCTACACCTTC
cdr3_aa: CASSVGDTANYGYTF

d_call: TRBD1
v_call: TRBV5-6
j_call: TRBJ1-2
cdr3_nt: TGTGCCAGCAGCTTCCTCGTCGGACAGGACCCTAACTATGGCTACACCTTC
cdr3_aa: CASSFLVGQDPNYGYTF

d_call: TRBD1
v_call: TRBV11-3
j_call: TRBJ1-2
cdr3_nt: TGTGCCAGCAGCTCGACAGGGAATGGCTACACCTTC
cdr3_aa: CASSSTGNGYTF

d_call: TRBD1
v_call: TRBV6-5
j_call: TRBJ1-2
cdr3_nt: TGTGCCACCCAGCCGTGGGGGACAGGGGTAAACGGCTACACCTTC
cdr3_aa: CATQPWGTGVNGYTF

d_call: TRBD1
v_call: TRBV6-5
j_call: TRBJ2-5
cdr3_nt: TGTGCCAGCAGTGTGGACAGGCAGCAAGAGACCCAGTACTTC
cdr3_aa: CASSVDRQQETQYF

d_call: .
v_call: TRBV5-4
j_call: TRBJ1-4
cdr3_nt: TGTGCCAGCAGCTTGGCCCTCGGGGGGGGTAATGAAAAACTGTTTTTT
cdr3_aa: CASSLALGGGNEKLFF